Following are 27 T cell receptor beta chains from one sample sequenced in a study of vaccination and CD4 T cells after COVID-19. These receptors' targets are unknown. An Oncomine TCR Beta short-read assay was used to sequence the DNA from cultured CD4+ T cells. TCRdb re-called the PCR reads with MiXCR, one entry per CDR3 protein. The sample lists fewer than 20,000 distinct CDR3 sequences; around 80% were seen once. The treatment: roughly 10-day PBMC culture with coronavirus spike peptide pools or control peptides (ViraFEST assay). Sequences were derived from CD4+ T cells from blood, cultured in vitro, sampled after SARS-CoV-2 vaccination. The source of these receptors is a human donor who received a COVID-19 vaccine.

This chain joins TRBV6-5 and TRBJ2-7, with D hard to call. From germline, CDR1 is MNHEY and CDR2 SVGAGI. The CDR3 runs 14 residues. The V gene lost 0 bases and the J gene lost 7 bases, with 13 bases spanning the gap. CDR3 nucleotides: TGTGCCAGCAGTTACTCGAACACGGCTAAGGAGCAGTACTTC. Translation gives CASSYSNTAKEQYF.

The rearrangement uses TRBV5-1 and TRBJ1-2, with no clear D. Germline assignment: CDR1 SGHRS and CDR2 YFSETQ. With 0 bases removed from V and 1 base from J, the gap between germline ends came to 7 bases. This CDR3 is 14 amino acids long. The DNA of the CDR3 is TGCGCCAGCAGCTTGGAAGGGCTTAACTATGGCTACACCTTC. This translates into CASSLEGLNYGYTF.

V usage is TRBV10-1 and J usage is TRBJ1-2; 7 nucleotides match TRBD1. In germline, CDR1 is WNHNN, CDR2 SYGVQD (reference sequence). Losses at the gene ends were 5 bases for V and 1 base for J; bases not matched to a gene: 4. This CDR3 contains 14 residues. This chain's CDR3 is CASSPGTVNYGYTF. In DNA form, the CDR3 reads TGCGCCAGCAGTCCCGGGACAGTTAACTATGGCTACACCTTC.

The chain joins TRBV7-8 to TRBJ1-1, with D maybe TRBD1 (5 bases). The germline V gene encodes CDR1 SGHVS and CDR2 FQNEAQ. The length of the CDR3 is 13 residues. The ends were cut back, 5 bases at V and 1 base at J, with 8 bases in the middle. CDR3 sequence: CASSRQGNTEAFF. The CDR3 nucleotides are TGTGCCAGCAGCCGGCAGGGGAACACTGAAGCTTTCTTT.

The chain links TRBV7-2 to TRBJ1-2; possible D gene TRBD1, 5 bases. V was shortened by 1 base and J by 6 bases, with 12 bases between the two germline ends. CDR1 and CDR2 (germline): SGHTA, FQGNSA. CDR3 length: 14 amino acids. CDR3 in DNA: TGTGCCAGCAGCTTAGGACAGATTATCCATGGCTACACCTTC. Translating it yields CASSLGQIIHGYTF. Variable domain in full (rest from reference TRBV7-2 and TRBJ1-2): GAGVSQSPSNKVTEKGKDVELRCDPISGHTALYWYRQSLGQGLEFLIYFQGNSAPDKSGLPSDRFSAERTGGSVSTLTIQRTQQEDSAVYLCASSLGQIIHGYTFGSGTRLTVV.

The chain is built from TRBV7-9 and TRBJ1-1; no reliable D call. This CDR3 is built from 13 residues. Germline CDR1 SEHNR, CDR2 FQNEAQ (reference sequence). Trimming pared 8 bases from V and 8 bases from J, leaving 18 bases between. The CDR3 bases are TGTGCCAGCGGCATGCAGGTTACCTTAGAAGCTTTCTTT. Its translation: CASGMQVTLEAFF.

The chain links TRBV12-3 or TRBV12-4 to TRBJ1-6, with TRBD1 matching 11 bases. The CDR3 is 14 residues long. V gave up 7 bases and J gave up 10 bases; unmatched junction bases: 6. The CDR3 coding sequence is TGTGCCAGCAAAGGACAGGGGGCGGAATCACCCCTCCACTTT. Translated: CASKGQGAESPLHF.

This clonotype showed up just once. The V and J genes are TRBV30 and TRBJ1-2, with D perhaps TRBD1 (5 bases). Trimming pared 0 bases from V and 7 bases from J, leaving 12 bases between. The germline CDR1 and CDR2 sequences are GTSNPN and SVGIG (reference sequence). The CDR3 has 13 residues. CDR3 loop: CAWSVEGRSGYTF. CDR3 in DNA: TGTGCCTGGAGTGTGGAGGGGCGCAGTGGCTACACCTTC.

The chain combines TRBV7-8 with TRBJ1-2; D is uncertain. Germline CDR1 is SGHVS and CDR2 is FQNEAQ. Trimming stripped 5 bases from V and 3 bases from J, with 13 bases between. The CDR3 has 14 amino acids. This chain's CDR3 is CASSPAMADYGYTF. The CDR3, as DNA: TGTGCCAGCAGCCCAGCCATGGCAGACTATGGCTACACCTTC.

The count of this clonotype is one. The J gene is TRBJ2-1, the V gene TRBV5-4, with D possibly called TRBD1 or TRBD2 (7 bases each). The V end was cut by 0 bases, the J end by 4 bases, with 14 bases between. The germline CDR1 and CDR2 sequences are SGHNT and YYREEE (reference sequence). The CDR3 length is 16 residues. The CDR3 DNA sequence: TGTGCCAGCAGCTTGGCAGGGGGGGTAAGTTACAATGAGCAGTTCTTC. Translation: CASSLAGGVSYNEQFF.

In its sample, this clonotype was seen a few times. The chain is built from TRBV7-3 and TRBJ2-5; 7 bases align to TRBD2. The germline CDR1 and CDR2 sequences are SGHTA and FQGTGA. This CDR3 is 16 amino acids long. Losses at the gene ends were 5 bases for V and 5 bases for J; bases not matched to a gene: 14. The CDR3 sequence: CASSPYNPGGGETQYF. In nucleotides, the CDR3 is TGTGCCAGCAGCCCGTATAACCCGGGGGGAGGGGAGACCCAGTACTTC.

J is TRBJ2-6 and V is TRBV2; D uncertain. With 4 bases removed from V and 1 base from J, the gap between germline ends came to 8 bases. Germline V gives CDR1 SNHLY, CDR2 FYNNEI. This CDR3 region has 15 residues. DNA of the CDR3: TGTGCCAGCAGTGCTCTGGTTTCTGGGGCCAACGTCCTGACTTTC. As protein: CASSALVSGANVLTF.

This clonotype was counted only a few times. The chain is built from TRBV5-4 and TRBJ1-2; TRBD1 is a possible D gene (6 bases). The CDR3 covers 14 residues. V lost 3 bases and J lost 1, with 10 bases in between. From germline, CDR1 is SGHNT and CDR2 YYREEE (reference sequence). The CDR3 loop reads CASSSDRFNYGYTF. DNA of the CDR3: TGTGCCAGCAGCTCGGACAGATTTAACTATGGCTACACCTTC.

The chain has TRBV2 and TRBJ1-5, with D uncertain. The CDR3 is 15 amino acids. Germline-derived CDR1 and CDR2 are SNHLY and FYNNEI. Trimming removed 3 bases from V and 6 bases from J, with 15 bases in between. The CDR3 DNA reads TGTGCCAGCAGTGAGTTGGGCGGAGAGGGTCAGCCCCAGCATTTT. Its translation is CASSELGGEGQPQHF.

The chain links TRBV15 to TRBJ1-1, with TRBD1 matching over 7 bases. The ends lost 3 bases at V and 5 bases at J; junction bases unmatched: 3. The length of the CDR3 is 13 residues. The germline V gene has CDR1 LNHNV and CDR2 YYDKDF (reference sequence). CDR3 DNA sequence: TGTGCCACCAGCAGGGACAGGAGGACTGAAGCTTTCTTT. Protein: CATSRDRRTEAFF. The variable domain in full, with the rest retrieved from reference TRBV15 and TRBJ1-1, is DAMVIQNPRYQVTQFGKPVTLSCSQTLNHNVMYWYQQKSSQAPKLLFHYYDKDFNNEADTPDNFQSRRPNTSFCFLDIRSPGLGDTAMYLCATSRDRRTEAFFGQGTRLTVV.

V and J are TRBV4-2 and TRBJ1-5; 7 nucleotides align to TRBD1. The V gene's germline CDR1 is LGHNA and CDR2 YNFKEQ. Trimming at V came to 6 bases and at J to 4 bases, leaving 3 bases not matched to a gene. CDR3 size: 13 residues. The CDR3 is CASSYRGNQPQHF. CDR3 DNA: TGTGCCAGCAGTTACAGGGGTAATCAGCCCCAGCATTTT.

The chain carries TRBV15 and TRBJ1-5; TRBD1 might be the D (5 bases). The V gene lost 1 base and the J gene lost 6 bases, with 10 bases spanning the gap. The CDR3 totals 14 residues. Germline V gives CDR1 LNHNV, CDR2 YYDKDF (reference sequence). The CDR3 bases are TGTGCCACCAGCAGAGCAGAGGGGAGTCAGCCCCAGCATTTT. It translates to CATSRAEGSQPQHF.

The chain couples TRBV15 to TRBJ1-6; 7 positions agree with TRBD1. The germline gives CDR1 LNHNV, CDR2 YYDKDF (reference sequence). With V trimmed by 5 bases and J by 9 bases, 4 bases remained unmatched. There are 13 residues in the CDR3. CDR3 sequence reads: CATSSGQISPLHF. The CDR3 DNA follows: TGTGCCACCAGCTCGGGACAGATTTCACCCCTCCACTTT.

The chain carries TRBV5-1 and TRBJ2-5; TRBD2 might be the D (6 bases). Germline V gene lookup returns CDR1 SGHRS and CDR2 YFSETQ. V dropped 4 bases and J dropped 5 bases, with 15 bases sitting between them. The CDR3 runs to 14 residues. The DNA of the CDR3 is TGCGCCAGCAGCGCCAACACGGCGGGGGAGACCCAGTACTTC. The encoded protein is CASSANTAGETQYF. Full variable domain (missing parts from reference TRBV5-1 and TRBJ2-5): KAGVTQTPRYLIKTRGQQVTLSCSPISGHRSVSWYQQTPGQGLQFLFEYFSETQRNKGNFPGRFSGRQFSNSRSEMNVSTLELGDSALYLCASSANTAGETQYFGPGTRLLVL.

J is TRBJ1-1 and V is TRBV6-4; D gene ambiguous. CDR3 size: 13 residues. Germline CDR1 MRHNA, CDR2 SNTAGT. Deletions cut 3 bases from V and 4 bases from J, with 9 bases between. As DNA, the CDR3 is TGTGCCAGCAGTGAGGCCAGAGGCACTGAAGCTTTCTTT. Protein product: CASSEARGTEAFF.

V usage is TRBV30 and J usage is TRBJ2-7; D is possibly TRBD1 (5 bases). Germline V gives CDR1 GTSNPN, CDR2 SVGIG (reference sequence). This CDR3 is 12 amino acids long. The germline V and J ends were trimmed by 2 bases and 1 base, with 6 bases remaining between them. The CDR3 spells CAWSPGSYEQYF. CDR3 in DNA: TGTGCCTGGAGTCCAGGGTCCTACGAGCAGTACTTC.

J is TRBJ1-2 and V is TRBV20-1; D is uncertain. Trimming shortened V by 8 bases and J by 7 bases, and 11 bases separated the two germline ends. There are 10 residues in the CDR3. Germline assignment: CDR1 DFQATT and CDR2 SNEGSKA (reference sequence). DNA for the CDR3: TGCAGTCCAGGATCTCCTGGCTACACCTTC. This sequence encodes CSPGSPGYTF.

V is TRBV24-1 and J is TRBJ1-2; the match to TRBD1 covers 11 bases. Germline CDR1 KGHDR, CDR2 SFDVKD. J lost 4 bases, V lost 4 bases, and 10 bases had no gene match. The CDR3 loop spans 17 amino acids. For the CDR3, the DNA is TGTGCCACCAGTGACCCGGGCCAGGACAGGGGGCCCTATGGCTACACCTTC. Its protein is CATSDPGQDRGPYGYTF.

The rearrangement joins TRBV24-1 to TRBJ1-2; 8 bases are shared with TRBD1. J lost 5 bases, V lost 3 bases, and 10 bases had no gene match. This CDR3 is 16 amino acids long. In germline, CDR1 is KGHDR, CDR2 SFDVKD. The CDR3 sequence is CATSDAADRAGYGYTF. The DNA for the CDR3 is TGTGCCACCAGTGATGCCGCGGACAGGGCGGGATATGGCTACACCTTC.

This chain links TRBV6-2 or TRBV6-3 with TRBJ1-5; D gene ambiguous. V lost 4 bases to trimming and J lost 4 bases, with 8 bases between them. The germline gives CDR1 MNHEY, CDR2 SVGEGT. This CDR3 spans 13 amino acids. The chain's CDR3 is CASSFSINQPQHF. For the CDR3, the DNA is TGTGCCAGCAGTTTCAGTATTAATCAGCCCCAGCATTTT.

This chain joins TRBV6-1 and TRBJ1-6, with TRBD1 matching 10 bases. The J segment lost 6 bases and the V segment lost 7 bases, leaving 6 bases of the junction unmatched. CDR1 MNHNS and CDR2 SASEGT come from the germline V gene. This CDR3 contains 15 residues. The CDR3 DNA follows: TGTGCCAGCAATCTACGGGACAGGGGTAATTCACCCCTCCACTTT. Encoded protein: CASNLRDRGNSPLHF.

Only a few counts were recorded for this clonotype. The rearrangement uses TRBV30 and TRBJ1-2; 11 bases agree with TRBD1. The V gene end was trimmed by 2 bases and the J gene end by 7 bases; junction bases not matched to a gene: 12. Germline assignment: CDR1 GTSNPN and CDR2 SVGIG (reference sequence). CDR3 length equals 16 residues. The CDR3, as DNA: TGTGCCTGGAGTTCCCGTTCCGGACAGGGGGCGCGTGGCTACACCTTC. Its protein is CAWSSRSGQGARGYTF.